The rows below give T cell receptor beta chains drawn from one sample of a study of T cell responses to AZD1222 COVID-19 vaccine. The table came from immunoSEQ multiplex PCR; TCRdb's copy has only in-frame clones and leaves some out. Of 140,000 to 150,000 clones listed, approximately 88% are singletons. Sequencing was performed on peripheral blood, taken on day 0 of AZD1222 vaccination. The receptors come from an adult in good health. Each CDR3 is given with its conserved first and last residue. Each record gives: V gene, clone size, J gene, D gene, CDR3 DNA, CDR3 protein. The D gene is left open where the match is weak. Rows give clone size only sometimes, using once, few, many, or a class for an expanded clone.

TRBV18,.,TRBJ1-3,.,TGTGCCAGCTCACCCGTTTCAGGGGAAGGAAACACCATATATTTT,CASSPVSGEGNTIYF
TRBV4-3,.,TRBJ2-3,.,TGCGCCAGCAGCCAAGAAAGGGGGACAGATACGCAGTATTTT,CASSQERGTDTQYF
TRBV27,.,TRBJ1-1,.,TGTGCCAGCAGTTTACCTGGAGGGGGGAGGGACACTGAAGCTTTCTTT,CASSLPGGGRDTEAFF
TRBV19,.,TRBJ1-5,TRBD1,TGTGCCAGTAGTATCCTGGGACAGGGGAAACAGCCCCAGCATTTT,CASSILGQGKQPQHF
TRBV7-2,.,TRBJ2-5,TRBD2,TGTGCCAGCCAAGCGGGGCCACAAGAGACCCAGTACTTC,CASQAGPQETQYF
TRBV12-3/TRBV12-4,.,TRBJ1-1,.,TGTGCCAGCAGTTTTTACGGGGAATCTGAAGCTTTCTTT,CASSFYGESEAFF
TRBV19,.,TRBJ1-5,.,TGTGCCAGTAGTATGGGGGGGTATAGCAATCAGCCCCAGCATTTT,CASSMGGYSNQPQHF
TRBV10-1,.,TRBJ2-2,TRBD2,TGCGCCAGCAGAACTAGCGGGGGAGGCGGGGAGCTGTTTTTT,CASRTSGGGGELFF
TRBV19,once,TRBJ1-4,TRBD1,TGTGCCACCGGGACAGGGGGCGGGTTCGGTGAAAAACTGTTTTTT,CATGTGGGFGEKLFF
TRBV3-1/TRBV3-2,.,TRBJ2-7,TRBD2,TGTGCCAGCAGCCAAACTAGCGGGGGGCTTAAGAGCTACTTC,CASSQTSGGLKSYF
TRBV4-2,.,TRBJ1-2,TRBD1,TGTGCCAGCAGCCAAGATCTTCGGGGACAGGGGGCGCTGGGCTACACCTTC,CASSQDLRGQGALGYTF